This T cell receptor beta chain was documented in a study of T cell repertoires in cytomegalovirus infection. As for the study in general: Matching HLA type and CMV infection were both indicated by public TCR beta signatures. Study-wide results and limits: Across the ex vivo response, the dominant clonotypes were HLA-C-restricted CMV-specific TCR beta clonotypes. Pooled public TCR beta family frequency picked out CMV carriers with the relevant HLA.

A single record per CDR3 protein comes from TCRdb applying MiXCR to the reads. The data contain about 260,000 distinct CDR3 sequences, 12% to 15% of them singletons. Notes on this clonotype: Its specificity is unknown.

The CDR3 contains 16 residues. CDR1 is MNHEY and CDR2 is SVGEGT in the germline V gene. The V segment lost 5 bases and the J segment 2 bases; nucleotides outside the gene matches: 10. The TCR comes from a human donor in good health (CMV status not recorded). Some clones in this sample may be carry-over from other donors' samples. The rearrangement uses TRBV6-2 or TRBV6-3 and TRBJ2-3; 7 positions match TRBD1. The sample comprised PBMCs. The CDR3 region is CASSPSGQIVTDTQYF. CDR3 nucleotide sequence: TGTGCCAGCAGTCCCTCGGGACAGATTGTCACAGATACGCAGTATTTT.